This is a list of T cell receptor beta chains from one sample in a study of response to subunit inactivated influenza vaccine. TCRdb reprocessed the RT-PCR reads with MiXCR, giving one entry per CDR3 protein. The sample records under 800,000 distinct CDR3 sequences, roughly 14% being singletons. Here the sequenced sample was PBMCs from blood, taken 14 to 15 days before vaccination. The receptors stem from a man aged 50 to 60 who received an inactivated influenza vaccine. The CDR3 runs from the conserved cysteine through the conserved F or W. Some rows mark clone size as missing; the rest say once, few, many or name a class of expanded clone.

v_call	clone_size	j_call	cdr3_aa
TRBV16	few	TRBJ2-3	CASSQSRGSTDTQYF
TRBV7-2	many	TRBJ1-3	CASSWGPARSGNTIYF
TRBV28	.	TRBJ2-1	CASTMGTLYNEQFF
TRBV6-1	many	TRBJ2-7	CASSLQPSYEQYF
TRBV3-1	.	TRBJ2-5	CASSPDPLGQETQYF
TRBV5-4	few	TRBJ2-7	CASSLLLQGAIGSEQYF
TRBV5-1	many	TRBJ2-7	CASSSGGGEQYF
TRBV10-3	.	TRBJ1-3	CAISDPGLSGNTIYF
TRBV20-1	.	TRBJ1-5	CSARRSSGNQPQHF
TRBV10-3	many	TRBJ2-1	CAISTGANEQFF
TRBV20-1	.	TRBJ2-7	CSATGSSDEQYF
TRBV6-2/TRBV6-3	many	TRBJ2-7	CASSYGRDEQYF
TRBV24-1	.	TRBJ2-1	CATSGNPGQGKGSYNEQFF
TRBV6-1	.	TRBJ1-5	CASTTGTGGYSNQPQHF
TRBV19	.	TRBJ1-4	CASSSPQGTGEKLFF
TRBV5-1	few	TRBJ2-3	CASSSTSWGSGTDTQYF
TRBV29-1	few	TRBJ2-1	CSVVTSGYLPYNEQFF
TRBV18	few	TRBJ2-2	CASSPTKMNTGELFF
TRBV28	few	TRBJ1-1	CASGTVMNTEAFF
TRBV4-3	.	TRBJ2-5	CASSQGGLAGVETQYF
TRBV5-1	few	TRBJ2-3	CASSRPPTGHTDTQYF
TRBV7-2	.	TRBJ2-2	CASSSVLAYTGELFF
TRBV18	.	TRBJ1-1	CASSPSGHLEAFF
TRBV20-1	.	TRBJ2-3	CSALDRAPPDTQYF
TRBV18	.	TRBJ2-7	CASSTQTGDEQYF
TRBV6-5	.	TRBJ2-1	CASSSLAASYNEQFF
TRBV4-2	.	TRBJ2-4	CASSHGTGKGAKNIQYF
TRBV11-2	.	TRBJ2-4	CASSLDLSRDKNIQYF
TRBV15	few	TRBJ2-7	CATSPDRVREQYF
TRBV18	few	TRBJ1-3	CASSPTDSGNTIYF
TRBV30	.	TRBJ2-5	CAWSRDLQETQYF